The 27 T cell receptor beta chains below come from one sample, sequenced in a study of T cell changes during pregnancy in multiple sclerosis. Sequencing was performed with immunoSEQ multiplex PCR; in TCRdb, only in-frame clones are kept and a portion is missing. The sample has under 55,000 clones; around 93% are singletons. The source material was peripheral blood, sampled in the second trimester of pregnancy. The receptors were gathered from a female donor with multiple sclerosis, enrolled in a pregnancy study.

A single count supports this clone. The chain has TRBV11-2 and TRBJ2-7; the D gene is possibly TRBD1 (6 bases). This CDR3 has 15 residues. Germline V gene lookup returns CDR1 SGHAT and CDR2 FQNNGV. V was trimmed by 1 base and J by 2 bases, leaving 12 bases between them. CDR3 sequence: CASSLAGSGAYEQYF. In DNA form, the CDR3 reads TGTGCCAGCAGCTTAGCTGGGTCAGGGGCCTACGAGCAGTACTTC.

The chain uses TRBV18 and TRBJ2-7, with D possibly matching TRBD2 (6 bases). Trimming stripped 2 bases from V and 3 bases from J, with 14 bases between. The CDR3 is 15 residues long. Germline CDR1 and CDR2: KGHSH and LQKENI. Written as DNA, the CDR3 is TGTGCCAGCTCACCAGAGGTAGGTAGCGGCTACGAGCAGTACTTC. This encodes CASSPEVGSGYEQYF.

The CDR3 sequence is CAISEVGVSNQPQHF. The CDR3 coding sequence is TGTGCCATCAGTGAGGTAGGAGTTAGCAATCAGCCCCAGCATTTT. V and J are TRBV10-3 and TRBJ1-5; no reliable D call. V was cut by 2 bases and J by 0 bases, with 8 bases left in between. The CDR3 has 15 residues. Looked up from germline, CDR1 is ENHRY and CDR2 is SYGVKD.

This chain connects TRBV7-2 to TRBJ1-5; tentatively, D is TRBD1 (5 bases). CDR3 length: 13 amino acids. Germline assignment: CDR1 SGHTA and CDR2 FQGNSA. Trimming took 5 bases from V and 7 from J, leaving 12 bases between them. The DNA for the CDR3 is TGTGCCAGCAGCCGAAGCGGGGACCAGCCCCAGCATTTT. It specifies CASSRSGDQPQHF.

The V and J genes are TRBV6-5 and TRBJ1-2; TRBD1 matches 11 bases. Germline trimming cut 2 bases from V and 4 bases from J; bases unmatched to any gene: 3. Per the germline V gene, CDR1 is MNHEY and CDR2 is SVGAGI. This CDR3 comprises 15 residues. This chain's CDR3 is CASSYGTGGLYGYTF. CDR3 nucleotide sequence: TGTGCCAGCAGTTACGGGACAGGGGGACTCTATGGCTACACCTTC.

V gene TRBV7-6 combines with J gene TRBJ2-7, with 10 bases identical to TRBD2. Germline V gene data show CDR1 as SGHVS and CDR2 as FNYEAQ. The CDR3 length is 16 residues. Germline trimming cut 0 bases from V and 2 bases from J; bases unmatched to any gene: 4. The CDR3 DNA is TGTGCCAGCAGCTTAGCGTCAGCGGGAGGGCCCTACGAGCAGTACTTC. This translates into CASSLASAGGPYEQYF.

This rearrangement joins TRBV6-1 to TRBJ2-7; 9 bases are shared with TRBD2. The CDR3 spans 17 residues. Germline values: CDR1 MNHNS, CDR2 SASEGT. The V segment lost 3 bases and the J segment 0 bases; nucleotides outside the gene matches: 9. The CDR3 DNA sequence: TGTGCCAGCAGTGACGATCTGGCGGGAGGGGTCTCCTACGAGCAGTACTTC. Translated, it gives CASSDDLAGGVSYEQYF.

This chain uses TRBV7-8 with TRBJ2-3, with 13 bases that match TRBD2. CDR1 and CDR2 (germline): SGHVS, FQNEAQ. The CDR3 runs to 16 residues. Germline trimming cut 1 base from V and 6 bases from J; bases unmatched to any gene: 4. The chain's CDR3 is CASSLGTSGSYDTQYF. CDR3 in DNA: TGTGCCAGCAGCTTAGGGACTAGCGGGAGTTATGATACGCAGTATTTT. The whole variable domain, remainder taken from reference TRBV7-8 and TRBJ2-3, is GAGVSQSPRYKVAKRGQDVALRCDPISGHVSLFWYQQALGQGPEFLTYFQNEAQLDKSGLPSDRFFAERPEGSVSTLKIQRTQQEDSAVYLCASSLGTSGSYDTQYFGPGTRLTVL.

CDR3 bases: TGTGCCAGCAGTCTACCGCCGACTAGAAATACGCAGTATTTT. This codes for CASSLPPTRNTQYF. V and J are TRBV28 and TRBJ2-3, with TRBD2 as a possible D gene (6 bases). CDR3 size: 14 residues. Germline V gives CDR1 MDHEN, CDR2 SYDVKM. V lost 5 bases and J lost 7, with 16 bases in between. Full variable domain (rest looked up from reference TRBV28 and TRBJ2-3): DVKVTQSSRYLVKRTGEKVFLECVQDMDHENMFWYRQDPGLGLRLIYFSYDVKMKEKGDIPEGYSVSREKKERFSLILESASTNQTSMYLCASSLPPTRNTQYFGPGTRLTVL.

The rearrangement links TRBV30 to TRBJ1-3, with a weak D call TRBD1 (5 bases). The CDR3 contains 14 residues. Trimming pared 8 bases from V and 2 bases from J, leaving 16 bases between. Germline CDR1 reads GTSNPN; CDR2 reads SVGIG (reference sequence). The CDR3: CAGTSGLAGNTIYF. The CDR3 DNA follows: TGTGCCGGCACCTCGGGACTAGCTGGAAACACCATATATTTT.

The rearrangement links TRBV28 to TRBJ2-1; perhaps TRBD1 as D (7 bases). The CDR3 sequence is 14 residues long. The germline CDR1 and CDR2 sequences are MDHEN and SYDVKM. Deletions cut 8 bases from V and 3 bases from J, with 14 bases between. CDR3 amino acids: CASLQGGNYNEQFF. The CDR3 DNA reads TGTGCCAGCCTTCAGGGGGGTAACTACAATGAGCAGTTCTTC.

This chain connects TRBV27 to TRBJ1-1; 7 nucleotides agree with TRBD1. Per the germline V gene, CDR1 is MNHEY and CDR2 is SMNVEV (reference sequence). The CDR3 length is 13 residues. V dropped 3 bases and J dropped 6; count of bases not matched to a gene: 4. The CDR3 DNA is TGTGCCAGCAGTTTCACAGGGGTGGCTGAAGCTTTCTTT. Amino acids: CASSFTGVAEAFF.

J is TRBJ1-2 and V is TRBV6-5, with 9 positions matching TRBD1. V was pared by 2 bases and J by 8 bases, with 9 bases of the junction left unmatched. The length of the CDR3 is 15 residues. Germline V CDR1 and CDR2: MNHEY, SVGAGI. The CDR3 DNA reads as TGTGCCAGCAGTTACGCCAATACAGGGGGCGAAGGCTACACCTTC. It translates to CASSYANTGGEGYTF.

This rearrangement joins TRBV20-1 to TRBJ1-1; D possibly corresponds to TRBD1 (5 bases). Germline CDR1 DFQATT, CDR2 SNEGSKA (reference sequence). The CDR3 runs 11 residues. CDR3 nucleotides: TGCAGCCCCCAGACAGACGCTGAAGCTTTCTTT. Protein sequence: CSPQTDAEAFF.

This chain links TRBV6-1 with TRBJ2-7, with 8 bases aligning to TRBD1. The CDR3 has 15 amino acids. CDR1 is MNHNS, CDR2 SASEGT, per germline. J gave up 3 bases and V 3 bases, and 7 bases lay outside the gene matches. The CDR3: CASSDGGTGGYEQYF. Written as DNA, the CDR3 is TGTGCCAGCAGTGATGGGGGTACAGGGGGCTACGAGCAGTACTTC.

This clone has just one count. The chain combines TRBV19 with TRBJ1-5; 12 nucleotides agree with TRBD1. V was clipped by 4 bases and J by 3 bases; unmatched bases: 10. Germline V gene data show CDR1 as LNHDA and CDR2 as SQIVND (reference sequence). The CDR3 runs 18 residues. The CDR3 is CASSTGTGGSRHNQPQHF. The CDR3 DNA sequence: TGTGCCAGTAGTACCGGGACAGGGGGCAGTCGGCACAATCAGCCCCAGCATTTT.

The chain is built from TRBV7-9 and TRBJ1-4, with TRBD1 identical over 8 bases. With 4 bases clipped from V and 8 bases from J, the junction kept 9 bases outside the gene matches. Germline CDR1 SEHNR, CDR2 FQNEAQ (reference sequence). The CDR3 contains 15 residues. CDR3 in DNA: TGTGCCAGCAGCTCGTACGGGACAGGAGGGGAAAAACTGTTTTTT. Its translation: CASSSYGTGGEKLFF.

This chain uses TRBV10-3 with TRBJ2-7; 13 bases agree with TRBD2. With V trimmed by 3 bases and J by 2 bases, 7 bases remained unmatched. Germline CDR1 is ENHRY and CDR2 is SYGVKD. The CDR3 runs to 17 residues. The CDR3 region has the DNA TGTGCCATCAGTGAACGCTGGACTAGCGGGAGACCCTACGAGCAGTACTTC. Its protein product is CAISERWTSGRPYEQYF.

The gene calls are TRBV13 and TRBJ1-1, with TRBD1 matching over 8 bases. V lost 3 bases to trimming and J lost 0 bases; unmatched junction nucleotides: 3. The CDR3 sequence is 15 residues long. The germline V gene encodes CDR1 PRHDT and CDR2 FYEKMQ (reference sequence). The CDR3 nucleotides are TGTGCCAGCAGCTTCCGGACAGGGATGAACACTGAAGCTTTCTTT. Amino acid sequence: CASSFRTGMNTEAFF.

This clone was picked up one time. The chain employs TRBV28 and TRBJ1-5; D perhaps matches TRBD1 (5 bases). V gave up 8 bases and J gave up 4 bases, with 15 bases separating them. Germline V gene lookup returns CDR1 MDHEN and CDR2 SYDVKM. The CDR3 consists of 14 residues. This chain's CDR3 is CASAMGGRNQPQHF. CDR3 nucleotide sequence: TGTGCCAGCGCGATGGGGGGAAGAAATCAGCCCCAGCATTTT.

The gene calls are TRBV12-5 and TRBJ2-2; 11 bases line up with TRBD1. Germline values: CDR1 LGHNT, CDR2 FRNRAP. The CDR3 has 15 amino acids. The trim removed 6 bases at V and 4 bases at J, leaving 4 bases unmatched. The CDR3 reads CASGLGTGGTGELFF. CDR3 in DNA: TGTGCTAGTGGCCTCGGGACAGGGGGCACCGGGGAGCTGTTTTTT.

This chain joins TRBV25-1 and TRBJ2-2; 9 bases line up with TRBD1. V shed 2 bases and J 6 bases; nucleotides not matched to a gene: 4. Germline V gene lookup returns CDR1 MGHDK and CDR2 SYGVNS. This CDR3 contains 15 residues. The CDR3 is CASSEGQGISGELFF. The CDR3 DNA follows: TGTGCCAGCAGTGAAGGACAGGGGATATCCGGGGAGCTGTTTTTT.

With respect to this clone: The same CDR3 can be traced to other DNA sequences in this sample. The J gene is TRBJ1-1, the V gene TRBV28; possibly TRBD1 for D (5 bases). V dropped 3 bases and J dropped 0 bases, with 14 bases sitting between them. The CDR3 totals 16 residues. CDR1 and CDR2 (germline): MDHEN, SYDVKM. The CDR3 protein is CASSFTRGGLNTEAFF. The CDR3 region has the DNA TGTGCCAGCAGTTTTACCCGGGGGGGTTTGAACACTGAAGCTTTCTTT.

CDR3 sequence reads: CAIAVGGATTYEQYF. The CDR3 bases are TGTGCCATCGCAGTGGGGGGGGCTACCACCTACGAGCAGTACTTC. The chain links TRBV10-3 to TRBJ2-7, with TRBD2 as a possible D gene (7 bases). CDR1 is ENHRY, CDR2 SYGVKD, per germline. This CDR3 is built from 15 residues. V lost 8 bases to trimming and J lost 2 bases, with 19 bases between them.

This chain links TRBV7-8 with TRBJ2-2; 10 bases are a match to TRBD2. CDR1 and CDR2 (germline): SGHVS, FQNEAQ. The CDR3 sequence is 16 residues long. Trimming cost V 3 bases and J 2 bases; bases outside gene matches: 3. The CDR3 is CASSFLAGGNTGELFF. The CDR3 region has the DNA TGTGCCAGCAGCTTCTTAGCGGGAGGCAACACCGGGGAGCTGTTTTTT.

This CDR3 reads CAIRQGADGYTF. As DNA, the CDR3 is TGTGCCATCAGACAGGGGGCTGACGGCTACACCTTC. This chain joins TRBV6-5 and TRBJ1-2; TRBD1 matches at 10 bases. Per the germline V gene, CDR1 is MNHEY and CDR2 is SVGAGI. Trimming cost V 10 bases and J 8 bases; bases outside gene matches: 7. The CDR3 spans 12 residues.

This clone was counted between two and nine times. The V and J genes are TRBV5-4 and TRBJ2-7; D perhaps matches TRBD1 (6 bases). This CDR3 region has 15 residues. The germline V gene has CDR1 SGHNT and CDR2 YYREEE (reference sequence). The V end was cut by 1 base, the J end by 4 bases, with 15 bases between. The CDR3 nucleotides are TGTGCCAGCAGCTTGCCGCAGGGGATTGGGTACGAGCAGTACTTC. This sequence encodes CASSLPQGIGYEQYF. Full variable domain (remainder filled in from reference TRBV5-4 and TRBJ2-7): ETGVTQSPTHLIKTRGQQVTLRCSSQSGHNTVSWYQQALGQGPQFIFQYYREEENGRGNFPPRFSGLQFPNYSSELNVNALELDDSALYLCASSLPQGIGYEQYFGPGTRLTVT.